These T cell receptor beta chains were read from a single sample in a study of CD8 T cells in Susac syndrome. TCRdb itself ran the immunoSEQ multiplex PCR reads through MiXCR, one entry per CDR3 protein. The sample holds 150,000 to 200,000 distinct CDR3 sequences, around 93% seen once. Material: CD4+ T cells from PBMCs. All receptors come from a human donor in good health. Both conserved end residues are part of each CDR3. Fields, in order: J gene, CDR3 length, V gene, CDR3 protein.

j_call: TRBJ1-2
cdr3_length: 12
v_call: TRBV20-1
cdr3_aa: CSAFIPPSDYTF

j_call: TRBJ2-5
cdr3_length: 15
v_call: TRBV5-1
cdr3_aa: CATNLGGGSPETQYF

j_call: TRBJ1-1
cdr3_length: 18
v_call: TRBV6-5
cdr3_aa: CASSYPNRALGMNTEAFF

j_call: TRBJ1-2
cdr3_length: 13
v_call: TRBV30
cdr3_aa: CAWSVLWGHGYTF

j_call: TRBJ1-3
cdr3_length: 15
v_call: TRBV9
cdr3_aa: CASSVTPLSGNTIYF

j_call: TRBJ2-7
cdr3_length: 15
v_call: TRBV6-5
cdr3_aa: CASSTPWGGDYEQYF

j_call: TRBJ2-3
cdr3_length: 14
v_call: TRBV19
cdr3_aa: CASSMIGGEDTQYF

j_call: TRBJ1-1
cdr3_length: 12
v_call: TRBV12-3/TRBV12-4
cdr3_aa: CASSLAMGKAFF

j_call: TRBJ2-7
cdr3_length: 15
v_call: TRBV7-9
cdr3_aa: CASSLGRIQGYEQYF

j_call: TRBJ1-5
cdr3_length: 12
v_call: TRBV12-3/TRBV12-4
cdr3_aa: CASSHGQQPQHF

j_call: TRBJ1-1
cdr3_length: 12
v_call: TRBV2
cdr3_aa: CASSRQDTEAFF

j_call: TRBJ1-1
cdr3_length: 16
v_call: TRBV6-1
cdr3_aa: CASNVGGGIGNTEAFF

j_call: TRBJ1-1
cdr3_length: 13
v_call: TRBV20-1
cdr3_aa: CSANQGADTEAFF

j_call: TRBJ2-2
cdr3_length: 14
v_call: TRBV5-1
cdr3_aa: CASSLGLTSGELFF

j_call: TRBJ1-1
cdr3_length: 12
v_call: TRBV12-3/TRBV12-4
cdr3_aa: CASSIQGLEAFF

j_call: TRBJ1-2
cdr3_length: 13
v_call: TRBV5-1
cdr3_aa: CASSLDHKIGYTF

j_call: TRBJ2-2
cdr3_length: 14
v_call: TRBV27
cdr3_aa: CASSLRRNTGELFF

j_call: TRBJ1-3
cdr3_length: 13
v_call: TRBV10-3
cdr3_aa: CAIGREPGNTIYF

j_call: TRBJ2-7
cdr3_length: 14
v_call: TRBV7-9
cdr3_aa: CASSRSGGYDEQYF

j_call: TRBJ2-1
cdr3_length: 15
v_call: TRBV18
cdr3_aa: CASSPSISQYNEQFF

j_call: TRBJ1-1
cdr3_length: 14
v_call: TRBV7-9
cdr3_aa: CASSRMGTQGRAFF

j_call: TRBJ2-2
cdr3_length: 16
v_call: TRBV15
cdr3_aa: CATSRWTGQGTGELFF

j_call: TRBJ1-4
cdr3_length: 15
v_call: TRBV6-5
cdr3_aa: CASSYTWEANEKLFF

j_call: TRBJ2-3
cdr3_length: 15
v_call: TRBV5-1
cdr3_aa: CASSILASVTDTQYF

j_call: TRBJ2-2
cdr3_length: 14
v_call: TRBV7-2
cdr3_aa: CASSLAANTGELFF

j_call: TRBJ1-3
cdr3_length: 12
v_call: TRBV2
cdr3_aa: CASSEAGNTIYF